Below are 6 T cell receptor beta chains sequenced from a single sample in a study of Graves' ophthalmopathy and Graves' hyperthyroidism. The authors amplified TCR beta CDR3 regions from RNA transcripts. RT-PCR was first run with HTBI primers, then multiplex PCR in a second round. TCRdb recomputed calls from the multiplex PCR reads with MiXCR, one row per CDR3 protein. The sample records around 670,000 distinct CDR3 sequences, roughly two fifths being singletons. The specimen sequenced was peripheral blood. All receptors derive from an adult man with Graves' ophthalmopathy.

This chain joins TRBV7-9 and TRBJ2-7; no firm D call. Deletions cut 3 bases from V and 1 base from J, with 10 bases between. The CDR3 loop spans 14 amino acids. Germline V gene sequence: CDR1 SEHNR, CDR2 FQNEAQ (reference sequence). In nucleotides, the CDR3 is TGTGCCAGCAGCTTCGGTCTGGGTTCCTACGAGCAGTACTTC. The encoded protein is CASSFGLGSYEQYF.

The rearrangement uses TRBV29-1 and TRBJ2-5; tentatively, D is TRBD1 or TRBD2 (5 bases each). Deletions cut 5 bases from V and 7 bases from J, with 11 bases between. CDR1 SQVTM and CDR2 ANQGSEA come from the germline V gene. The CDR3 is 11 amino acids. The CDR3 is CSVTGDGTQYF. The CDR3, as DNA: TGCAGCGTTACTGGGGACGGGACCCAGTACTTC.

In its sample, this clonotype was seen many times. This chain joins TRBV7-2 and TRBJ2-7, with D hard to call. Per germline, CDR1 SGHTA and CDR2 FQGNSA. This CDR3 is built from 13 residues. Trimming took 3 bases from V and 7 from J, leaving 13 bases between them. CDR3 protein: CASSFDPVREQYF. CDR3 nucleotides: TGTGCCAGCAGCTTTGACCCTGTTCGGGAGCAGTACTTC.

This clonotype was counted ten times or more. The chain uses TRBV4-1 and TRBJ1-2; D possibly corresponds to TRBD1 (6 bases). This CDR3 region has 15 residues. V lost 0 bases and J 3 bases, leaving 11 bases between the germline ends. Per the germline V gene, CDR1 is MGHRA and CDR2 is YSYEKL. CDR3 nucleotide sequence: TGCGCCAGCAGCCAAGATACAGGGAGGGACTATGGCTACACCTTC. Translated, it gives CASSQDTGRDYGYTF.

This clonotype was recorded at least ten times. J is TRBJ1-1 and V is TRBV29-1; D possibly corresponds to TRBD1 (6 bases). CDR1 is SQVTM, CDR2 ANQGSEA, per germline. CDR3 length: 13 amino acids. Trimming left V 7 bases short and J 1 base short, with 13 bases between. The CDR3 sequence is CSAPGQTNTEAFF. CDR3 DNA sequence: TGCAGCGCACCGGGACAAACGAACACTGAAGCTTTCTTT. The whole variable domain, filled in from reference TRBV29-1 and TRBJ1-1, reads SAVISQKPSRDICQRGTSLTIQCQVDSQVTMMFWYRQQPGQSLTLIATANQGSEATYESGFVIDKFPISRPNLTFSTLTVSNMSPEDSSIYLCSAPGQTNTEAFFGQGTRLTVV.

Worth noting for this clonotype: Being one base from a much bigger clone, this may be a read error. The gene calls are TRBV20-1 and TRBJ1-2, with D perhaps TRBD1 (5 bases). V lost 0 bases, J lost 7 bases, and 12 bases lay in between. The CDR3 runs to 13 residues. Looked up from germline, CDR1 is DFQATT and CDR2 is SNEGSKA (reference sequence). CDR3 DNA: TGCAGTGCTAGAGATGGGGGATCGGTTGGCTACACCTTC. Translating it yields CSARDGGSVGYTF.